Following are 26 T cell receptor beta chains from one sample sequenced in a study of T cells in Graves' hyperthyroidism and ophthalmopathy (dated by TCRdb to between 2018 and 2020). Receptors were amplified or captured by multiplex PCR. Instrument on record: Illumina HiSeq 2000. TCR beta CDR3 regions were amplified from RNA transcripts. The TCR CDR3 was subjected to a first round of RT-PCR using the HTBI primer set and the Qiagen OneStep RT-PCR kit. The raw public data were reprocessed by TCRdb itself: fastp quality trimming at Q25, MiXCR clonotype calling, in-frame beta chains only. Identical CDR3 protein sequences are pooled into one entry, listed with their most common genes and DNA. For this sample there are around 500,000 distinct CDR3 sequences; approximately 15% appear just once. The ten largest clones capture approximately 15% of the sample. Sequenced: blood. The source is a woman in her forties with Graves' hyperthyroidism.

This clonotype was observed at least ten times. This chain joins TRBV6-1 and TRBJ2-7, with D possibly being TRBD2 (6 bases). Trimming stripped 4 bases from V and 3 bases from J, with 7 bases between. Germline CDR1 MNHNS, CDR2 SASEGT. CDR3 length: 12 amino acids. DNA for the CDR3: TGTGCCAGCAGTGGGGGAGGCTACGAGCAGTACTTC. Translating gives CASSGGGYEQYF.

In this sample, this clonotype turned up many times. DNA of the CDR3: TGTGCCAGCAGGGGGACCGGGACAGGGAGACTTGAAGCTTTCTTT. The encoded protein is CASRGTGTGRLEAFF. The rearrangement links TRBV6-1 to TRBJ1-1, with 9 bases aligning to TRBD1. Unmatched junction bases numbered 12, after V lost 6 bases and J lost 7 bases. Germline CDR1 and CDR2: MNHNS and SASEGT. The CDR3 sequence is 15 residues long.

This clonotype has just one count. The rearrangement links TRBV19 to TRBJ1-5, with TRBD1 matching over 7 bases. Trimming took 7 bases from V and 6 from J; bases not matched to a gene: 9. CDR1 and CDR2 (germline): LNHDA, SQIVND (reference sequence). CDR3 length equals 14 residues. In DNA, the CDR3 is TGTGCCAGTAAGCAGGGGGGTGAGGGTCAGCCCCAGCATTTT. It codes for CASKQGGEGQPQHF.

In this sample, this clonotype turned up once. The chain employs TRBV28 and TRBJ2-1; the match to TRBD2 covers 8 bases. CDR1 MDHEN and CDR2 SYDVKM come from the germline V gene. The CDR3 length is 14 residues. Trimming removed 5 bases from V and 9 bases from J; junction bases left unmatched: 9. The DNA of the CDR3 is TGTGCCAGCAGTCCCGAGCGGGAGTACGGTGAGCAGTTCTTC. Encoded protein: CASSPEREYGEQFF.

The chain's CDR3 is CASKGDSYNEQFF. The CDR3 bases are TGTGCCAGTAAGGGGGACAGCTACAATGAGCAGTTCTTC. The rearrangement uses TRBV19 and TRBJ2-1; 7 bases fit TRBD1. The germline gives CDR1 LNHDA, CDR2 SQIVND (reference sequence). The V gene end was trimmed by 7 bases and the J gene end by 3 bases; junction bases not matched to a gene: 3. This CDR3 has 13 residues.

This CDR3 is CSAGTSGINRETQYF. The CDR3 bases are TGCAGTGCGGGGACTAGCGGGATCAACAGGGAGACCCAGTACTTC. The chain carries TRBV20-1 and TRBJ2-5; 13 bases map to TRBD2. V trimming: 6 bases; J trimming: 5 bases; junction bases outside the gene matches: 9. From germline, CDR1 is DFQATT and CDR2 SNEGSKA (reference sequence). This CDR3 has 15 residues.

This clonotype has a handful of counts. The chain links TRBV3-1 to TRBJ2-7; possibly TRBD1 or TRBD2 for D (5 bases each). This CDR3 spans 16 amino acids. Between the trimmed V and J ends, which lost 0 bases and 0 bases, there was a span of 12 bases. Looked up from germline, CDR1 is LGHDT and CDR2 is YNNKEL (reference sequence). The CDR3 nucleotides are TGTGCCAGCAGCCAAGAGAGCTATGGGACCTCCTACGAGCAGTACTTC. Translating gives CASSQESYGTSYEQYF.

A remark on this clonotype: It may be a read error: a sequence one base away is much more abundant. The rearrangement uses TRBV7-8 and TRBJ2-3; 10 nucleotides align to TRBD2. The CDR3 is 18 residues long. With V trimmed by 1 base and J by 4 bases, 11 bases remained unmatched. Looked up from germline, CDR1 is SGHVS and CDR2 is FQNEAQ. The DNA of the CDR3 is TGTGCCAGCAGCTTAGGCCCTCTACTAGCGGGGTTAGCAGATACGCAGTATTTT. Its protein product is CASSLGPLLAGLADTQYF.

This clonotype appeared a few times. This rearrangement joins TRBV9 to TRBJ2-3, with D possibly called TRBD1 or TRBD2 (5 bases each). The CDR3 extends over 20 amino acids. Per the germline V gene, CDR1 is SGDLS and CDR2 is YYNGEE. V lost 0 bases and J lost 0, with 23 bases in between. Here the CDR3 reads CASSVASSGASRSSTDTQYF. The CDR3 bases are TGTGCCAGCAGCGTAGCTTCCTCTGGGGCTAGCAGATCTAGCACAGATACGCAGTATTTT.

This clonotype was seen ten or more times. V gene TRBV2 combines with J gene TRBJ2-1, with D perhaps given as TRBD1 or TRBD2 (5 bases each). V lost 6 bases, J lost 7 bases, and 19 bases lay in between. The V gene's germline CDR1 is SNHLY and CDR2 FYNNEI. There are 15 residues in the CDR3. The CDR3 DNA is TGTGCCAGCAGCGTAGTGGAGGTTGGGGCGAATGAGCAGTTCTTC. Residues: CASSVVEVGANEQFF.

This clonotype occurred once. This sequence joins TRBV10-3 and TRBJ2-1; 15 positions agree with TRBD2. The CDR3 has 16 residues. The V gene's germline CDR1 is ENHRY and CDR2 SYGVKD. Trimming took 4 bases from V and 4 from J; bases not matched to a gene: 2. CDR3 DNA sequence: TGTGCCATCAGTGCGGGACTAGCGGGAGGATACAATGAGCAGTTCTTC. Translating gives CAISAGLAGGYNEQFF.

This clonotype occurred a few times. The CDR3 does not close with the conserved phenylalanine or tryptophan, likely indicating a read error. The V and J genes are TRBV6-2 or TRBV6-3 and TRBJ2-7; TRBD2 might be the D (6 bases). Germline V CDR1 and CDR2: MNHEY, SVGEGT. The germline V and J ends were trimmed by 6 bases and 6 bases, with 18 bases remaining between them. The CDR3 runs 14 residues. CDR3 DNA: TGTGCCAGCAGACCCAGCGGGTCTTTCGTCGAGCAGTACCTC. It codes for CASRPSGSFVEQYL.

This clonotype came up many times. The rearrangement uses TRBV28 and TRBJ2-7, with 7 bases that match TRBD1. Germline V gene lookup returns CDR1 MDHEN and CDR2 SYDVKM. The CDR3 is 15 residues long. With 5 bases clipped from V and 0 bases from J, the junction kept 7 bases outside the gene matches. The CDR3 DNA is TGTGCCAGCAGTCGCCGACAGGGCCTCTCCTACGAGCAGTACTTC. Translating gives CASSRRQGLSYEQYF.

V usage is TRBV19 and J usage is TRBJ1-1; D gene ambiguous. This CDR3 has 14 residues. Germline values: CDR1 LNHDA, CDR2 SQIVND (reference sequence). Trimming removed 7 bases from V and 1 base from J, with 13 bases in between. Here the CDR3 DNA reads TGTGCCAGTACAGCGAGCGCCGCGAACACTGAAGCTTTCTTT. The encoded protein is CASTASAANTEAFF.

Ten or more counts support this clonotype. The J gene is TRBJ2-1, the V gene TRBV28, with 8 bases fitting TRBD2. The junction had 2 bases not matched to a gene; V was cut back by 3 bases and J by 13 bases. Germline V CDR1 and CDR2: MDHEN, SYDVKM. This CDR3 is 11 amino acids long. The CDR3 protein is CASSLRGDQFF. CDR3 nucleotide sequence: TGTGCCAGCAGTTTGCGGGGGGATCAGTTCTTC.

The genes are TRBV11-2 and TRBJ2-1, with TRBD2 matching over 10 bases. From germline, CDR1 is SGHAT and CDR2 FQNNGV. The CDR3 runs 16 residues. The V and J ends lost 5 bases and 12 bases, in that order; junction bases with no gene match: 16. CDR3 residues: CASSPRLAGAYSGQFF. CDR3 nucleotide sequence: TGTGCCAGCAGCCCCCGGCTAGCGGGAGCCTATAGTGGGCAGTTCTTC.

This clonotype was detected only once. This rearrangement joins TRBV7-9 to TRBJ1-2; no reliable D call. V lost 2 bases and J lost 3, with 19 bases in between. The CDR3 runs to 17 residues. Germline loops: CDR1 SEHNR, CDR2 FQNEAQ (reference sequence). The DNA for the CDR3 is TGTGCCAGCAGCTTATATGCTATAGGTGTAAATTACTATGGCTACACCTTC. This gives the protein CASSLYAIGVNYYGYTF.

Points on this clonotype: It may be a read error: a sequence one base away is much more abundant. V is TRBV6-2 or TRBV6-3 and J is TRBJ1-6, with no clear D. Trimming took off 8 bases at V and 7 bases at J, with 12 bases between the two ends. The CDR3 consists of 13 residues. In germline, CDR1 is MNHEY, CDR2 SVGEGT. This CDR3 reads CASGPPGNSPLHF. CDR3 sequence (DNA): TGTGCCAGCGGTCCTCCTGGAAATTCACCCCTCCACTTT.

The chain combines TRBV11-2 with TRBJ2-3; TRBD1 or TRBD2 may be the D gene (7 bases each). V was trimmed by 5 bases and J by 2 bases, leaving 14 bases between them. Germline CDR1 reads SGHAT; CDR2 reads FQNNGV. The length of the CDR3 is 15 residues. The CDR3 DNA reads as TGTGCCAGCAGCGGGGAGGGGGCGCTCACAGATACGCAGTATTTT. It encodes CASSGEGALTDTQYF.

CDR3 protein: CASTLRDRDYGYTF. CDR3 DNA sequence: TGTGCCAGCACCCTACGGGACAGGGACTATGGCTACACCTTC. This chain links TRBV13 with TRBJ1-2; 9 nucleotides agree with TRBD1. Germline CDR1 is PRHDT and CDR2 is FYEKMQ (reference sequence). The CDR3 is made up of 14 amino acids. The trim removed 7 bases at V and 3 bases at J, leaving 6 bases unmatched.

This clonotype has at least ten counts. As DNA, the CDR3 is TGTGCCAGCAGCCAACAGCCCGGGGAGCTGTTTTTT. Translation: CASSQQPGELFF. The chain is built from TRBV3-1 and TRBJ2-2; D call uncertain. Trimming removed 2 bases at V and 6 bases at J, with 4 bases between. The CDR3 spans 12 residues. The germline V gene has CDR1 LGHDT and CDR2 YNNKEL (reference sequence).

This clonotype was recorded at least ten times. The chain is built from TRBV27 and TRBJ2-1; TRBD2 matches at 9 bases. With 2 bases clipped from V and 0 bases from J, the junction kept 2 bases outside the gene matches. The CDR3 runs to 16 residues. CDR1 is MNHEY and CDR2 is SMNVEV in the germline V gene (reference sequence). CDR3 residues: CASSLAGGPSYNEQFF. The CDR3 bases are TGTGCCAGCAGTTTAGCGGGAGGGCCCTCCTACAATGAGCAGTTCTTC.

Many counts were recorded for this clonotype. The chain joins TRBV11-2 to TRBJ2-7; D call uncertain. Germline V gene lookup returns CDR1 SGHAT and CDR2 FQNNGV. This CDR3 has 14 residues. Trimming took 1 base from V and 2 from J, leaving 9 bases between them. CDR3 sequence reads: CASSLVAGPYEQYF. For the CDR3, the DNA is TGTGCCAGCAGCTTAGTGGCAGGTCCCTACGAGCAGTACTTC.

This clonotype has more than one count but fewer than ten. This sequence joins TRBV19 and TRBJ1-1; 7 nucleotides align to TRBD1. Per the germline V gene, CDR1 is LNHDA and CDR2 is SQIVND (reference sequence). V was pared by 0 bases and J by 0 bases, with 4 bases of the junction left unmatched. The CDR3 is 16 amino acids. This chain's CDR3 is CASSIDPRGLNTEAFF. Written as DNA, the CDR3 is TGTGCCAGTAGTATAGATCCGAGGGGGCTGAACACTGAAGCTTTCTTT.

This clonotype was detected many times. In DNA form, the CDR3 reads TGTGCCAGCAGTTTGGGCAGCGGGAGGGGCACAGATACGCAGTATTTT. It encodes CASSLGSGRGTDTQYF. This chain connects TRBV28 to TRBJ2-3; TRBD2 matches 10 bases. The CDR3 is made up of 16 amino acids. V lost 3 bases to trimming and J lost 1 base; unmatched junction nucleotides: 4. Germline V lookup: CDR1 MDHEN, CDR2 SYDVKM.

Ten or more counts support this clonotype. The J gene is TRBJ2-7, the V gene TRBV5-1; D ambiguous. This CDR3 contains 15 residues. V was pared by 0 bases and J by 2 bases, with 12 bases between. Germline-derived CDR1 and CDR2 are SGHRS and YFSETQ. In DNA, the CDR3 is TGCGCCAGCAGCTTGGACCCGACACAAACCTACGAGCAGTACTTC. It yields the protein CASSLDPTQTYEQYF.